Presented here are 29 T cell receptor beta chains from one specimen sequenced in a study of human T cells and chemical hapten exposure. From the RACE reads, TCRdb called clonotypes with MiXCR, one entry per CDR3 protein. The sample consists of more than 70,000 distinct CDR3 sequences, about 11% of them appearing once. Time point specified: patch test 1, 2 weeks after DPC sensitization. Treatment specified: therapeutic diphenylcyclopropenone sensitization with weekly scalp DPC. The specimen was whole blood, collected in connection with sensitization to the hapten diphenylcyclopropenone (DPC). Source of these receptors: a woman in her sixties with alopecia areata. Some clones in this sample may be carry-over from other donors' samples.

This clonotype was counted many times. V usage is TRBV6-5 and J usage is TRBJ2-3; possibly TRBD2 for D (6 bases). The CDR3 consists of 16 residues. The germline V gene has CDR1 MNHEY and CDR2 SVGAGI. Trimming removed 4 bases from V and 5 bases from J, with 19 bases in between. CDR3 sequence (DNA): TGTGCCAGCAGTTTACTAGCCCGGTCGTTCATAGATACGCAGTATTTT. Protein product: CASSLLARSFIDTQYF.

In this sample, this clonotype turned up many times. The chain recombines TRBV20-1 with TRBJ2-2; D may match TRBD1 or TRBD2 (5 bases each). The V gene lost 0 bases and the J gene lost 2 bases, with 13 bases spanning the gap. Germline V gives CDR1 DFQATT, CDR2 SNEGSKA (reference sequence). This CDR3 comprises 16 residues. The CDR3 protein is CSARDSGTGNTGELFF. CDR3 bases: TGCAGTGCTAGAGATTCGGGAACAGGAAACACCGGGGAGCTGTTTTTT.

This clonotype has ten or more counts. The V call is TRBV3-1, the J call TRBJ2-3, with D unresolved. CDR3 size: 14 residues. Germline V gene sequence: CDR1 LGHDT, CDR2 YNNKEL (reference sequence). V was trimmed by 2 bases and J by 10 bases, leaving 16 bases between them. The CDR3 DNA reads as TGTGCCAGCAGCCAATCGAGCCCCTCCGCTGCGCAGTATTTT. It codes for CASSQSSPSAAQYF.

In this sample, this clonotype turned up a few times. The rearrangement uses TRBV18 and TRBJ1-3; unclear D gene. Per germline, CDR1 KGHSH and CDR2 LQKENI. The CDR3 is made up of 15 amino acids. Trimming removed 0 bases from V and 10 bases from J, with 16 bases in between. Here the CDR3 DNA reads TGTGCCAGCTCACCACCCGGACCGTCGAAACAAACCATATATTTT. Its protein is CASSPPGPSKQTIYF.

In its sample, this clonotype was seen many times. A read error may produce the germline difference seen at one junction end. The chain joins TRBV7-2 to TRBJ1-2, with D unclear. Germline V gene data show CDR1 as SGHTA and CDR2 as FQGNSA. CDR3 length: 13 residues. The CDR3 here is CASSIASLYGYTF. CDR3 nucleotides: TGTGCCAGCAGCATAGCGTCCCTTTATGGCTACACCTTC.

This clonotype turned up a few times. The rearrangement links TRBV6-5 to TRBJ2-7; maybe TRBD1 (6 bases). Germline loops: CDR1 MNHEY, CDR2 SVGAGI. The CDR3 sequence is 17 residues long. Between the trimmed V and J ends, which lost 0 bases and 0 bases, there was a span of 15 bases. This CDR3 is CASSYSTLGQHSYEQYF. CDR3 DNA sequence: TGTGCCAGCAGTTACTCGACCCTAGGACAGCACTCCTACGAGCAGTACTTC.

The chain joins TRBV28 to TRBJ2-3; D remains ambiguous. Germline V gives CDR1 MDHEN, CDR2 SYDVKM. CDR3 length equals 13 residues. The germline V and J ends were trimmed by 11 bases and 2 bases, with 14 bases remaining between them. CDR3 coding DNA: TGTGCCGGTAGACGGGCCAACACAGATACGCAGTATTTT. It translates to CAGRRANTDTQYF.

This clonotype has ten or more counts. The V gene is TRBV11-2, the J gene TRBJ2-1; 8 positions match TRBD1. Per the germline V gene, CDR1 is SGHAT and CDR2 is FQNNGV. The trim removed 5 bases at V and 14 bases at J, leaving 11 bases unmatched. The CDR3 covers 13 residues. The CDR3, as DNA: TGTGCCAGCAGCACCACCCTGTCGGGACAGGAGTTCTTC. Protein: CASSTTLSGQEFF.

This clonotype was recorded only once. The chain uses TRBV2 and TRBJ2-1; D remains unclear. Trimming cost V 7 bases and J 2 bases, with 9 bases left between them. The CDR3 covers 13 residues. CDR1 is SNHLY, CDR2 FYNNEI, per germline. CDR3 region: CASTRATYNEQFF. Written as DNA, the CDR3 is TGTGCCAGCACGCGAGCCACCTACAATGAGCAGTTCTTC.

This clonotype came up many times. V and J are TRBV12-3 or TRBV12-4 and TRBJ1-1; D remains unclear. The CDR3 covers 12 residues. V gave up 5 bases and J gave up 1 base, with 5 bases separating them. CDR3 amino acids: CASSAGNTEAFF. The CDR3 DNA reads as TGTGCCAGCAGTGCAGGGAACACTGAAGCTTTCTTT.

In its sample, this clonotype was seen many times. The chain has TRBV7-3 and TRBJ2-7; 9 bases agree with TRBD1. The CDR3 runs to 16 residues. Germline loops: CDR1 SGHTA, CDR2 FQGTGA. V shed 5 bases, J shed 5 bases, and the junction held 13 bases outside the gene matches. The chain's CDR3 is CASSPSPWTGENEQYF. The CDR3 DNA reads TGTGCCAGCAGCCCCAGCCCCTGGACAGGGGAAAACGAGCAGTACTTC. The whole variable domain, filled in from reference TRBV7-3 and TRBJ2-7, reads GAGVSQTPSNKVTEKGKYVELRCDPISGHTALYWYRQSLGQGPEFLIYFQGTGAADDSGLPNDRFFAVRPEGSVSTLKIQRTERGDSAVYLCASSPSPWTGENEQYFGPGTRLTVT.

This clonotype was observed a handful of times. This chain links TRBV5-1 with TRBJ1-2; D gene uncertain. Trimming pared 4 bases from V and 1 base from J, leaving 14 bases between. The length of the CDR3 is 15 residues. Germline V lookup: CDR1 SGHRS, CDR2 YFSETQ. The CDR3 DNA is TGCGCCAGCAGCAGCGACCGTAGCGTTAACTATGGCTACACCTTC. Its translation: CASSSDRSVNYGYTF.

The genes are TRBV5-6 and TRBJ2-2; D perhaps matches TRBD1 (6 bases). Germline V gene data show CDR1 as SGHDT and CDR2 as YYEEEE. This CDR3 comprises 15 residues. The V end lost 4 bases, the J end lost 5 bases, and 15 bases lay between the germline ends. CDR3 protein: CASSERQGPTGELFF. The CDR3 DNA reads TGTGCCAGCAGCGAACGTCAGGGGCCGACCGGGGAGCTGTTTTTT.

This clonotype was picked up a small number of times. The gene calls are TRBV4-2 and TRBJ2-1; D gene uncertain. Germline values: CDR1 LGHNA, CDR2 YNFKEQ. The CDR3 has 13 amino acids. V gave up 0 bases and J gave up 5 bases, with 5 bases separating them. CDR3 loop: CASSQDADNEQFF. As DNA, the CDR3 is TGTGCCAGCAGCCAAGACGCCGACAATGAGCAGTTCTTC.

This clonotype has only a few counts. V usage is TRBV20-1 and J usage is TRBJ1-6; D gene ambiguous. Germline values: CDR1 DFQATT, CDR2 SNEGSKA (reference sequence). The V end lost 6 bases, the J end lost 5 bases, and 8 bases lay between the germline ends. The CDR3 extends over 12 amino acids. The CDR3 sequence: CSAIDNNSPLHF. CDR3 nucleotide sequence: TGCAGTGCGATCGACAATAATTCACCCCTCCACTTT.

The chain uses TRBV4-2 and TRBJ1-4, with D perhaps TRBD1 (5 bases). This CDR3 comprises 16 residues. V lost 2 bases and J 5 bases, leaving 15 bases between the germline ends. Germline V lookup: CDR1 LGHNA, CDR2 YNFKEQ. CDR3 in DNA: TGTGCCAGCAGCCAAACGAGGGACCGAAGAAATGAAAAACTGTTTTTT. Encoded protein: CASSQTRDRRNEKLFF.

This clonotype has a handful of counts. The chain carries TRBV25-1 and TRBJ1-6; D ambiguous. V lost 4 bases and J lost 7, with 8 bases in between. Germline CDR1 MGHDK, CDR2 SYGVNS. CDR3 length equals 13 residues. CDR3 amino acids: CASSGSDNSPLHF. The CDR3, as DNA: TGTGCCAGCAGTGGGTCAGACAATTCACCCCTCCACTTT.

Ten or more counts support this clonotype. V and J are TRBV30 and TRBJ1-5; D not resolved. The CDR3 runs to 14 residues. Germline V gene data show CDR1 as GTSNPN and CDR2 as SVGIG (reference sequence). V was trimmed by 2 bases and J by 4 bases, leaving 12 bases between them. The CDR3 DNA sequence: TGTGCCTGGAGTTCTTTGACGGGGAATCAGCCCCAGCATTTT. It encodes CAWSSLTGNQPQHF.

At least ten counts were recorded for this clonotype. The chain joins TRBV7-9 to TRBJ2-5, with D maybe TRBD1 (6 bases). The ends were cut back, 5 bases at V and 5 bases at J, with 15 bases in the middle. This CDR3 region has 14 residues. Germline V lookup: CDR1 SEHNR, CDR2 FQNEAQ (reference sequence). CDR3 in amino acids: CASSNRETRETQYF. Written as DNA, the CDR3 is TGTGCCAGCAGCAACAGGGAAACGAGGGAGACCCAGTACTTC.

This clonotype was detected many times. The genes are TRBV2 and TRBJ2-6; possible D gene TRBD1, 6 bases. The CDR3 totals 18 residues. Per germline, CDR1 SNHLY and CDR2 FYNNEI. Trimming pared 8 bases from V and 1 base from J, leaving 21 bases between. In nucleotides, the CDR3 is TGTGCCAGCCGAACCCCCAGGGACACCTTGTCTGGGGCCAACGTCCTGACTTTC. This translates into CASRTPRDTLSGANVLTF.

V gene TRBV4-2 combines with J gene TRBJ2-1, with a weak D call TRBD2 (5 bases). This CDR3 region has 15 residues. V dropped 0 bases and J dropped 6 bases, with 12 bases sitting between them. CDR1 is LGHNA and CDR2 is YNFKEQ in the germline V gene. The CDR3 region is CASSQDSLAFNEQFF. The CDR3 region has the DNA TGTGCCAGCAGCCAAGACAGCCTAGCATTCAATGAGCAGTTCTTC.

This clonotype was observed a handful of times. The chain joins TRBV27 to TRBJ2-3, with D unresolved. The ends were cut back, 6 bases at V and 5 bases at J, with 6 bases in the middle. Germline CDR1 MNHEY, CDR2 SMNVEV (reference sequence). This CDR3 contains 11 residues. For the CDR3, the DNA is TGTGCCAGCAGCTGGGGAGATACGCAGTATTTT. Translating it yields CASSWGDTQYF.

This clonotype was counted between two and nine times. The chain has TRBV11-2 and TRBJ2-3; 11 nucleotides agree with TRBD2. With 4 bases clipped from V and 0 bases from J, the junction kept 6 bases outside the gene matches. Germline CDR1 SGHAT, CDR2 FQNNGV. The CDR3 is made up of 17 amino acids. The CDR3 DNA reads as TGTGCCAGCAGCTACCGACTAGCGGGGACTAGCACAGATACGCAGTATTTT. Translated, it gives CASSYRLAGTSTDTQYF.

The chain recombines TRBV29-1 with TRBJ2-3; no clear D gene. This CDR3 spans 11 amino acids. CDR1 and CDR2 (germline): SQVTM, ANQGSEA. V was shortened by 7 bases and J by 5 bases, with 10 bases between the two germline ends. In DNA form, the CDR3 reads TGCAGCGGTGACTTGTTAGATACGCAGTATTTT. Its translation is CSGDLLDTQYF.

This clonotype was detected a few times. The chain employs TRBV10-3 and TRBJ1-3; D unresolved. V lost 10 bases, J lost 2 bases, and 9 bases lay in between. The length of the CDR3 is 12 residues. CDR1 ENHRY and CDR2 SYGVKD come from the germline V gene. The DNA of the CDR3 is TGTGCCACCGCATACGCTGGAAACACCATATATTTT. This translates into CATAYAGNTIYF.

V is TRBV29-1 and J is TRBJ2-7; possibly TRBD2 for D (5 bases). The CDR3 spans 13 residues. The V and J ends lost 6 bases and 3 bases respectively, with 15 bases between them. CDR1 is SQVTM and CDR2 is ANQGSEA in the germline V gene. The CDR3 region has the DNA TGCAGCGTCGGACTTCCCGGGGTCTACGAGCAGTACTTC. Encoded protein: CSVGLPGVYEQYF.

The chain is built from TRBV4-1 and TRBJ2-7; D remains unclear. The CDR3 sequence is 15 residues long. The ends were cut back, 4 bases at V and 0 bases at J, with 13 bases in the middle. The V gene's germline CDR1 is MGHRA and CDR2 YSYEKL. CDR3 protein: CASSRMGSRSYEQYF. DNA of the CDR3: TGCGCCAGCAGCCGAATGGGGTCTCGCTCCTACGAGCAGTACTTC.

The rearrangement links TRBV20-1 to TRBJ1-4; a weak D match, TRBD1 (5 bases). V was shortened by 0 bases and J by 7 bases, with 15 bases between the two germline ends. Germline CDR1 is DFQATT and CDR2 is SNEGSKA (reference sequence). The CDR3 loop spans 15 amino acids. CDR3 sequence (DNA): TGCAGTGCTAGAGATCCGGGGGTCGGACTTGAAAAACTGTTTTTT. Protein: CSARDPGVGLEKLFF.

This clonotype has only a few counts. The gene calls are TRBV7-2 and TRBJ2-3; D gene uncertain. Germline assignment: CDR1 SGHTA and CDR2 FQGNSA. The V gene lost 5 bases and the J gene lost 0 bases, with 6 bases spanning the gap. This CDR3 region has 13 residues. The CDR3 protein is CASSPTSTDTQYF. The CDR3 bases are TGTGCCAGCAGCCCAACGAGCACAGATACGCAGTATTTT.